These 15 T cell receptor beta chains originate from one sample sequenced in a study of blood T cell repertoires in COVID-19. Sequencing used immunoSEQ multiplex PCR; TCRdb keeps in-frame clones, though not all of them. In the table there are roughly 230,000 clones, approximately 80% of which are singletons. The sample was peripheral blood. The receptors were sampled from a woman in her forties or fifties with acute or convalescent COVID-19.

The chain is built from TRBV5-1 and TRBJ1-5; tentatively, D is TRBD1 (5 bases). Looked up from germline, CDR1 is SGHRS and CDR2 is YFSETQ. V lost 4 bases and J lost 2, with 13 bases in between. This CDR3 region has 15 residues. The CDR3 loop is CASSGTRVRNQPQHF. The CDR3, as DNA: TGCGCCAGCAGCGGAACCAGGGTGCGCAATCAGCCCCAGCATTTT.

As to this clone: Other DNA sequences of this sample code for an identical CDR3. The chain recombines TRBV3-1 (or the pseudogene TRBV3-2) with TRBJ2-7, with 8 bases identical to TRBD1. After removal of 4 bases from V and 4 bases from J, the junction contained 3 bases not matched to a gene. Per germline, CDR1 LGHDT and CDR2 YNNKEL (reference sequence). This CDR3 has 13 amino acids. The CDR3 region has the DNA TGTGCCAGCAGCCCCGGACAGGGATACGAGCAGTACTTC. It yields the protein CASSPGQGYEQYF.

The genes are TRBV28 and TRBJ2-7; 10 nucleotides match TRBD1. This CDR3 region has 13 residues. Germline trimming cut 7 bases from V and 2 bases from J; bases unmatched to any gene: 2. Germline CDR1 MDHEN, CDR2 SYDVKM. CDR3 sequence: CASIGTGAYEQYF. The CDR3 bases are TGTGCCAGCATCGGGACAGGGGCCTACGAGCAGTACTTC.

The chain is built from TRBV12-3 or TRBV12-4 and TRBJ1-1; D perhaps matches TRBD1 (5 bases). This CDR3 comprises 13 residues. V lost 1 base to trimming and J lost 3 bases, with 6 bases between them. CDR3 bases: TGTGCCAGCAGTTTAGACAGGTACACTGAAGCTTTCTTT. The encoded protein is CASSLDRYTEAFF.

This chain links TRBV19 with TRBJ1-3; D unclear. In germline, CDR1 is LNHDA, CDR2 SQIVND (reference sequence). The CDR3 contains 14 residues. Trimming pared 5 bases from V and 0 bases from J, leaving 8 bases between. CDR3 protein: CASSGRSSGNTIYF. As DNA, the CDR3 is TGTGCCAGTAGTGGCAGGTCCTCTGGAAACACCATATATTTT.

The rearrangement links TRBV5-4 to TRBJ1-1; TRBD1 might be the D (6 bases). From germline, CDR1 is SGHNT and CDR2 YYREEE (reference sequence). The V and J ends lost 1 base and 5 bases respectively, with 12 bases between them. CDR3 length: 14 amino acids. CDR3 protein: CASSLYRVGTEAFF. CDR3 coding DNA: TGTGCCAGCAGCTTGTACAGGGTAGGAACTGAAGCTTTCTTT.

The rearrangement links TRBV10-3 to TRBJ1-2; 8 bases match TRBD1. From germline, CDR1 is ENHRY and CDR2 SYGVKD. Unmatched junction bases numbered 2, after V lost 0 bases and J lost 5 bases. The CDR3 spans 14 residues. The CDR3 DNA is TGTGCCATCAGTGAGTCAGACAGGGGTTATGGCTACACCTTC. It encodes CAISESDRGYGYTF.

This chain connects TRBV7-8 to TRBJ1-3; no clear D gene. Germline CDR1 is SGHVS and CDR2 is FQNEAQ. Trimming left V 5 bases short and J 2 bases short, with 19 bases between. This CDR3 is built from 17 residues. In DNA, the CDR3 is TGTGCCAGCAGCATCAGGCCGCCTCCCTCGGCTGGAAACACCATATATTTT. Its translation is CASSIRPPPSAGNTIYF.

The chain joins TRBV2 to TRBJ1-1; possibly TRBD1 for D (6 bases). Trimming took off 4 bases at V and 1 base at J, with 10 bases between the two ends. This CDR3 has 14 residues. The germline V gene encodes CDR1 SNHLY and CDR2 FYNNEI. The CDR3 nucleotides are TGTGCCAGCAGTGTCCTGACAGGGAACACTGAAGCTTTCTTT. Translating gives CASSVLTGNTEAFF. Based on the CDR3 plus reference TRBV2 and TRBJ1-1, the full variable domain is EPEVTQTPSHQVTQMGQEVILRCVPISNHLYFYWYRQILGQKVEFLVSFYNNEISEKSEIFDDQFSVERPDGSNFTLKIRSTKLEDSAMYFCASSVLTGNTEAFFGQGTRLTVV.

The rearrangement links TRBV28 to TRBJ2-1; tentative D call: TRBD2 (7 bases). There are 15 residues in the CDR3. Trimming pared 8 bases from V and 1 base from J, leaving 15 bases between. The V gene's germline CDR1 is MDHEN and CDR2 SYDVKM. The chain's CDR3 is CASLTGGPSYNEQFF. In nucleotides, the CDR3 is TGTGCCAGCCTAACGGGGGGCCCTTCCTACAATGAGCAGTTCTTC.

This clone showed up just once. The rearrangement joins TRBV6-2 or TRBV6-3 to TRBJ2-1, with TRBD2 identical over 14 bases. CDR3 length: 17 residues. The germline CDR1 and CDR2 sequences are MNHEY and SVGEGT. With 5 bases clipped from V and 4 bases from J, the junction kept 7 bases outside the gene matches. The CDR3 sequence: CASSVRTSGRPYNEQFF. CDR3 sequence (DNA): TGTGCCAGCAGTGTCCGGACTAGCGGGAGGCCATACAATGAGCAGTTCTTC.

This sequence joins TRBV20-1 and TRBJ2-5; D remains unclear. CDR3 length: 11 residues. Germline V gene data show CDR1 as DFQATT and CDR2 as SNEGSKA (reference sequence). The V gene lost 5 bases and the J gene lost 7 bases, with 11 bases spanning the gap. Here the CDR3 DNA reads TGCAGTGCTGTTCAACAGAGGACCCAGTACTTC. Residues: CSAVQQRTQYF.

Only one count was recorded for this clone. The chain recombines TRBV25-1 with TRBJ1-1, with 8 positions matching TRBD1. The junction had 7 bases not matched to a gene; V was cut back by 6 bases and J by 1 base. In germline, CDR1 is MGHDK, CDR2 SYGVNS. The CDR3 has 15 amino acids. CDR3: CASRETGARNTEAFF. The DNA of the CDR3 is TGTGCCAGCAGGGAGACAGGGGCCAGGAACACTGAAGCTTTCTTT.

This CDR3 is CASSSQGQETQYF. DNA of the CDR3: TGTGCCAGCAGTTCACAGGGCCAAGAGACCCAGTACTTC. The chain has TRBV6-1 and TRBJ2-5; D might be TRBD1 (6 bases). The CDR3 consists of 13 residues. Germline values: CDR1 MNHNS, CDR2 SASEGT. The ends were cut back, 5 bases at V and 1 base at J, with 8 bases in the middle.

The genes are TRBV4-1 and TRBJ2-7; TRBD1 agrees at 7 bases. V dropped 0 bases and J dropped 6; count of bases not matched to a gene: 14. The V gene's germline CDR1 is MGHRA and CDR2 YSYEKL. This CDR3 is built from 17 residues. Written as DNA, the CDR3 is TGCGCCAGCAGCCAAGACCCAGGGGGAAGGGGGCTCGGCGAGCAGTACTTC. The encoded protein is CASSQDPGGRGLGEQYF.